What follows describes a single TCR beta chain. This clone has more than one count but fewer than ten. Its antigen target is currently unknown. No base-level quality is on record; no much larger clone is a single base apart. The data were obtained in a study of cytomegalovirus exposure and HLA in healthy donors (dated by TCRdb to about 2017). The study in broad terms: An earlier analysis of 587 of the donors reported 276 Gb of sequence data and 95 million to 130 million unique TCR beta sequences obtained from around 170 million T cells. Roughly 290 gigabases of sequencing data and 75 million to 85 million unique TCR sequences made up an early release that covered about 640 HLA-typed donors. Among the 398 genotyped donors, roughly 80% belonged to the genetic ancestry cluster associated with self-reported Caucasian donors. The study aimed to test whether cataloging public T cell receptors could reveal signatures of past pathogen exposure. The study used immunosequencing to profile the T cell repertoires of approximately 630 subjects and linked those repertoires to cytomegalovirus serostatus. Along with the approximately 670-subject first cohort, a separate validation cohort of over 90 different subjects was used. The study combined high-throughput TCR immunosequencing, statistical association of individual TCRs with disease status, and machine learning to predict cytomegalovirus infection status. In a later analysis, previously published TCR beta repertoires from about 670 donors were re-analyzed and high-resolution HLA genotyping was added so that TCR occurrence patterns could be studied. Rather than using new phenotypic data, the later analysis identified candidate immune exposures from TCR beta sequences and from how often those sequences occurred across donors. To decide whether each TCR beta V gene segment behaved as functional or pseudogenic, an earlier analysis of some 600 of the donors relied on high-throughput TCR beta sequencing. Alongside the repertoire data, information on donor age, sex, ethnicity and CMV serostatus was compiled. A later genetic analysis used genome-wide SNP genotypes for about 60% of the 666 donors, treating that subset as a discovery cohort. All discovery cohort repertoires had been generated using a single sequencing platform. HLA typing included class I and class II loci at four-digit resolution. The number of typed donors differed by locus: about 620-630 for A, B, C, DRB1 and DQB1; approximately 520 for DQA1; approximately 610 for DPA1; and approximately 450 for DPB1. Roughly 5 DR-DQ haplotypes were handled as single units for association and clustering, since linkage in the cohort was strong. Among roughly 400 genotyped donors of the cohort, an average of roughly 230,000 unique TCR beta nucleotide sequences was sequenced per donor, of which roughly 17% were non-productive. General study outcomes and caveats: Because some donors lacked HLA typing at each locus, the association tests relied only on the typed subset. A further reported finding was that TCR beta sequences accurately predicted the HLA-A and HLA-B alleles for most subjects in the first cohort. About 15 rarely observed V segments, including chromosome 9 orphons, were excluded from the earlier analysis of a few hundred of the donors because counts were too low. It was suggested by the authors that the approach could potentially be generalized to other disease states and immunological phenotypes. A cluster of highly shared sequence variants was judged likely to represent a technical artifact of the sequencing pipeline. In a later analysis, HLA-associated TCR beta chains showed more clonal expansion and lower generation probabilities than non-associated chains that were equally common. For the cohort, immune exposure information was limited to CMV serostatus. While some public TCRs were present in many individuals, most TCR sequences turned up only very rarely across donors. Strong co-occurrence of HLA alleles, especially DR and DQ, made assigning TCR associations to individual alleles difficult. In a later analysis, several top co-occurrence clusters were reported to appear linked to parvovirus B19, influenza, CMV and Epstein-Barr virus. In an earlier analysis of fewer than 700 of the donors, most TCR beta V segments appeared in productive rearrangements about 87% or about 30% of the time, broadly matching IMGT annotations. A later analysis found that most CMV-associated TCR beta chains appeared HLA-restricted, with HLA associations seemingly driven largely by CMV exposure. Some IMGT-functional V segments, including TRBV6-2 and TRBV6-3, could not be told apart with the 87-base-pair reads, so those segments were excluded. In this cohort, only TCR beta chains were sequenced, and detectable features were limited by the absence of alpha or paired-chain data. V-gene and J-gene trimming of TCR beta chains was associated with a missense DCLRE1C variant in a later genetic analysis, and the association was replicated in an independent cohort. In a later genetic analysis, fewer N-insertions in productive TCRs were reported among donors in an Asian-associated ancestry cluster than the approximately 710-donor mean. Cytomegalovirus status was reported to be diagnosed by the classifier with high specificity and sensitivity in both the original and validation cohorts. According to a later analysis, TCR association rates differed among HLA loci, with DRB1 alleles showing the most associated TCRs and HLA-C alleles showing the fewest. In the study, 150 to 200 TCR beta chains were listed as associated with cytomegalovirus. Roughly uniform sequencing depth across donors was assumed in presence/absence analyses, although this assumption may not hold. Correlated functional status among segregating V segments might be attributable to linkage disequilibrium, but an unknown experimental factor could not be ruled out. In vitro tests confirmed that three of the cytomegalovirus-associated TCR beta chains recognize cytomegalovirus antigens. A later analysis associated about 16,000 TCR beta sequences with specific HLA alleles at a false discovery rate of 0.05.

The receptor library was made with the immunoSEQ multiplex PCR assay. A mixture of 60 forward primers for TCR Vbeta segments and 13 reverse primers for TCR Jbeta segments was used in the multiplex PCR. A multiplex PCR assay on genomic DNA amplified the CDR3 region of rearranged TCR beta genes. The Illumina HiSeq System was used to sequence the amplified TCR beta libraries as 87-base-pair reads. Per the authors' processing: A later analysis counted some 80 million unique TCR beta chains across the 640 or so repertoires, and around 9.9 million of these chains were shared by at least two donors. Raw reads were error-corrected and collapsed into unique sequences by a nearest-neighbor algorithm in which closely related sequences were merged to remove PCR and sequencing errors. To assign V, D and J gene segments, CDR3 sequences were aligned to IMGT reference sequences. Each retained sequence needed at least a six-nucleotide match to both a V gene segment and a J gene segment. A rearrangement counted as productive if the CDR3 had no stop codons and remained in frame with V and J, and every other rearrangement counted as non-productive. Following IMGT convention, CDR3 was defined as the stretch from the second conserved V-encoded cysteine up to the conserved J-encoded phenylalanine. In an earlier analysis of 587 of the donors, sequences lacking an unambiguous match to a single V gene segment were excluded. An earlier analysis of about 590 of the donors classified V segments as functional when productive rearrangements were above 56.7% and as segregating when the standard deviation between donors was above 5%. A statistical classification framework was built for diagnosing cytomegalovirus status from the catalog of TCR beta chain sequences. A later analysis assigned V and J genes by comparing TCR nucleotide sequences with IMGT/GENE-DB human TR gene sequences. In a later analysis, CDR3 sequences and most-parsimonious VDJ recombination scenarios were assigned using the TCRdist pipeline. In a later analysis, every TCR beta chain was defined by the combination of its CDR3 amino acid sequence and its V-gene family, and reads without a unique V-gene family were dropped. In a later analysis, 450 to 600 highly shared, low-generation-probability nucleotide sequences were removed to address suspected cross-contamination and a sequencing artifact. For each public chain, a later analysis derived a clonal expansion index from normalized ranks of inferred template counts within each repertoire. In a later analysis, generation probabilities were computed with a VDJ recombination model fitted to out-of-frame rearrangements, and the resulting probabilities were checked against IGoR. A later analysis scored TCR-TCR, TCR-HLA and TCR-CMV co-occurrence with hypergeometric tests, applying a repertoire-size bias correction to TCR pairs. A later analysis estimated false discovery rates by permuting HLA or CMV assignments 20 times. A later analysis grouped co-occurring TCRs with DBSCAN, adding TCRdist sequence similarity when clustering within HLA-allele-positive subsets. For co-occurrence clustering, repertoires with fewer than 30,000 or more than 120,000 public chains were excluded, along with roughly five repertoires with anomalous nucleotide sharing. Drawn from immuneACCESS, this table holds only the in-frame rearrangements with V and J called that TCRdb kept. Clones are partly lost; checked studies trace under half to an unresolved V gene and leave the rest unexplained. The V and J calls and clone size come from that table; D and trimming were worked out from the DNA. The sample table shows approximately 44,000 clones, and approximately 80% are seen once. The biggest ten clones account for 1.4% of the sample.

From V the trimming removes 6 bases and from J it removes 6 bases, while the gene matches leave 4 bases of the junction unaccounted for. CDR1 MNHEY and CDR2 SMNVEV are derived from the germline V gene (reference sequence). Counted from cysteine to phenylalanine, this CDR3 has 15 amino acids. The kept DNA is CDR3 alone, 45 bases in frame from the first base. In total, around 600 healthy bone marrow donors made up the cohort. Cohort members were all nominally healthy when sampled, although unrecorded immune exposures were likely present. The donor was CMV seronegative and belonged to the group of approximately 320 seronegative cohort members. Every donor gave a peripheral blood sample, and the peripheral blood mononuclear cells from that sample were used for TCR beta sequencing. Genomic DNA was extracted from the blood cell samples with the Qiagen DNeasy Blood Extraction Kit.

What was sequenced was PBMCs. The sequence derives from a man aged 25 to 40 in good health and CMV-seronegative. The chain is made from TRBV27 and TRBJ2-2; the central 13 bases match TRBD2. The nucleotide sequence is given as TGTGCCAGCAGGACACTAGCGGGAGGGTCCGGGGAGCTGTTTTTT. This yields the protein CASRTLAGGSGELFF.